Included here is one TCR beta chain sequence, with context. What it binds is unknown. These data are taken from a study of shared clonotypes between healthy human individuals. General study findings and limits: Sharing across several donors was seen in around 5.1% of naive CD4 clonotypes.

Method: immunoSEQ multiplex PCR; TCRdb's copy keeps in-frame clones and lacks some. The table has over a million clones, approximately 68% seen once; the top ten hold approximately 1.5%. V dropped 2 bases and J dropped 6 bases, with 14 bases sitting between them. Germline V gives CDR1 MNHEY, CDR2 SMNVEV (reference sequence). This CDR3 is built from 14 residues. The sequencing sample was made of memory CD4+ T cells sorted from blood. As to subset: CD45RA-negative fraction. V usage is TRBV27 and J usage is TRBJ2-7; the D gene is possibly TRBD2 (6 bases). This sequence originates from a young man in good health. The CDR3 is CASSLGGTFGEQYF. CDR3 nucleotides: TGTGCCAGCAGTTTAGGGGGGACTTTCGGCGAGCAGTACTTC.